This entry features one T cell receptor (beta chain) sequence. Its antigen is undetermined. The entry originates in a study of cytomegalovirus exposure and HLA in healthy donors. A multiplex PCR was run with 60 Vbeta primers and 13 Jbeta primers. Assay: immunoSEQ multiplex PCR; the TCRdb copy retains only in-frame clones and omits some. The sample yields about 160,000 clones, 86% seen once. At sampling all donors were nominally healthy, likely with unrecorded immune exposures. The study's findings and limits: The investigators catalogued 180 or so TCR beta chains as cytomegalovirus-associated.

Germline V gene data show CDR1 as SQVTM and CDR2 as ANQGSEA. The CDR3 has 14 residues. With 5 bases removed from V and 2 bases from J, the gap between germline ends came to 15 bases. The sequence derives from a woman aged 18-30 years in good health and CMV-seronegative. The rearrangement uses TRBV29-1 and TRBJ1-2, with D uncertain. The sample taken for sequencing was PBMCs. The CDR3 nucleotides are TGCAGCGTTTGGGCTGATGGGCCCAACTATGGCTACACCTTC. It specifies CSVWADGPNYGYTF.